This T cell receptor beta chain was recorded in a study of shared clonotypes between healthy human individuals. The authors divided CD4+ cells into CD45RA+ naive and CD45RA-negative memory subsets. Germline CDR1 is SNHLY and CDR2 is FYNNEI. This CDR3 region has 14 residues. V was trimmed by 3 bases and J by 0 bases, leaving 9 bases between them. At the deep level, the assay was run. Sequencing used immunoSEQ multiplex PCR; TCRdb keeps in-frame clones, though not all of them. The table shows 2 million or so clones, with about 95% occurring only once. The chain recombines TRBV2 with TRBJ2-7; D is ambiguous. This sequence originates from a man aged 18 to 30 in good health. Sequenced sample: naive CD4+ T cells sorted from blood. Subset: CD45RA+ positively selected. This CDR3 is CASSDPKPSYEQYF. The CDR3 DNA reads as TGTGCCAGCAGTGACCCGAAACCCTCCTACGAGCAGTACTTC.